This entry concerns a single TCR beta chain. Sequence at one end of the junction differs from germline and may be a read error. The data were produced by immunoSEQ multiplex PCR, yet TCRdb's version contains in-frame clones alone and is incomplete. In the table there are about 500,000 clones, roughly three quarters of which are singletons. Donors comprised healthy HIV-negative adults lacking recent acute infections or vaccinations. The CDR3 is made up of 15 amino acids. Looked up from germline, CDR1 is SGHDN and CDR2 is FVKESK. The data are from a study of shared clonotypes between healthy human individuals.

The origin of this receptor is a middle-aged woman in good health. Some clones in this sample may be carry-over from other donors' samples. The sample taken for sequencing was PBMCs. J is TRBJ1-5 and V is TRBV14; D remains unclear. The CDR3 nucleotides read TGTGCCAGCAGCCTTGACACGGATAGCAATCGGCCCCAGCATTTT. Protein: CASSLDTDSNRPQHF.